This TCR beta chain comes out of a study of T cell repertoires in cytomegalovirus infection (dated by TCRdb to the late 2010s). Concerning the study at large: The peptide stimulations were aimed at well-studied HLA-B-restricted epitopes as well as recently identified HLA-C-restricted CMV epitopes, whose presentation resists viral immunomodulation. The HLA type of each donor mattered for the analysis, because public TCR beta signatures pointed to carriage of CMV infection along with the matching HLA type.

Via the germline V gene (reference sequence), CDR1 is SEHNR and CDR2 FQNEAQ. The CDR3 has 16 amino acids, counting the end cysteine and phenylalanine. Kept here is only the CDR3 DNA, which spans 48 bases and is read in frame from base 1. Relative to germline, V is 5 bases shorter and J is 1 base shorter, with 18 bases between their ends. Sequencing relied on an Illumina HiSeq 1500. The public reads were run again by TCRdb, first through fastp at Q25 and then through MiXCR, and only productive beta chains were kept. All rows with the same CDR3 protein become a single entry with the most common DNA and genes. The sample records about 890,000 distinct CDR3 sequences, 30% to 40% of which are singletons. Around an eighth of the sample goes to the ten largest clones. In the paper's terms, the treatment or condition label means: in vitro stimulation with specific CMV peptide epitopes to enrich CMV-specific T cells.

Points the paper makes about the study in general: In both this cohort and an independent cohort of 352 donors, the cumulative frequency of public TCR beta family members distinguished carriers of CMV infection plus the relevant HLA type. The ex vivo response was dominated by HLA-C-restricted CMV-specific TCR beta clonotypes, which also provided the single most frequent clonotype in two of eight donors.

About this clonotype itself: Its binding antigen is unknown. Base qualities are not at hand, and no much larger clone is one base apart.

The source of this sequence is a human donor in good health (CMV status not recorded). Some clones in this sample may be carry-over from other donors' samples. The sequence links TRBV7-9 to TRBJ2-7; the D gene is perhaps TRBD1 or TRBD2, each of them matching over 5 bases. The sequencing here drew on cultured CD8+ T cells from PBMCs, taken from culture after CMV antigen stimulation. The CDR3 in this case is CASSPLVGAHSYEQYF. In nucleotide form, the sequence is TGTGCCAGCAGCCCTCTCGTCGGGGCGCATTCCTACGAGCAGTACTTC.